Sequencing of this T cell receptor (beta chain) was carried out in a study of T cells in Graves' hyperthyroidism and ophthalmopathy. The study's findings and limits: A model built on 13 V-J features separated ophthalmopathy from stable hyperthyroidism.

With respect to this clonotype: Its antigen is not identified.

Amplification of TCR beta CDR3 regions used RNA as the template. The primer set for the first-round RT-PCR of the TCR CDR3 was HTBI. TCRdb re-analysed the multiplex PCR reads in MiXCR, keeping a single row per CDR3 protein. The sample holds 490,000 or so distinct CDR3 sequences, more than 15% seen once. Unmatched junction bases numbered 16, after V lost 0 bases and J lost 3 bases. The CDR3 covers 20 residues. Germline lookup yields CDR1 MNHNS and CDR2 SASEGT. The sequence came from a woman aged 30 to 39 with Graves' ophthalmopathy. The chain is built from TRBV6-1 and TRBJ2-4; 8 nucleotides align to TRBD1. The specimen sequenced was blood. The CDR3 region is CASSEAGIMTGVLFKNIQYF. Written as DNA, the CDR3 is TGTGCCAGCAGTGAAGCGGGGATTATGACAGGGGTGCTCTTCAAAAACATTCAGTACTTC.